This TCR beta chain was sequenced for a study of blood T cell repertoires in COVID-19. Sequencing used immunoSEQ multiplex PCR; TCRdb keeps in-frame clones, though not all of them. The data hold a few hundred thousand clones, with 85% observed a single time. The CDR3 runs 15 residues. Germline values: CDR1 LNHDA, CDR2 SQIVND (reference sequence). Between the trimmed V and J ends, which lost 3 bases and 3 bases, there was a span of 14 bases. This sequence originates from a man aged 40-50 years who had recovered from COVID-19. The chain combines TRBV19 with TRBJ1-1; no reliable D call. The source material was PBMCs or T cells enriched from blood (not recorded which). For the CDR3, the DNA is TGTGCCAGTAGTATTCTCCTGGGCGGGGACACTGAAGCTTTCTTT. The encoded protein is CASSILLGGDTEAFF.